Following are 27 T cell receptor beta chains from one sample sequenced in a study of cytomegalovirus exposure and HLA in healthy donors. Sequencing was performed with immunoSEQ multiplex PCR; in TCRdb, only in-frame clones are kept and a portion is missing. This table holds 200,000 to 250,000 clones, around 78% found once. The sequencing input was PBMCs. These TCRs come from a young woman in good health and CMV-seronegative.

The chain employs TRBV5-1 and TRBJ2-5; 14 bases line up with TRBD2. Losses at the gene ends were 10 bases for V and 3 bases for J; bases not matched to a gene: 5. Germline V gene lookup returns CDR1 SGHRS and CDR2 YFSETQ. The CDR3 runs 14 residues. As DNA, the CDR3 is TGCGCCGTATCGGGACTAGCGGGAGAAGAGACCCAGTACTTC. It yields the protein CAVSGLAGEETQYF.

The V call is TRBV5-1, the J call TRBJ1-1; D remains unclear. Germline-derived CDR1 and CDR2 are SGHRS and YFSETQ. Trimming cost V 3 bases and J 2 bases, with 14 bases left between them. The CDR3 length is 15 residues. The CDR3 loop is CASSSQSGRNTEAFF. CDR3 nucleotides: TGCGCCAGCAGCTCGCAGTCCGGTCGTAACACTGAAGCTTTCTTT.

The chain joins TRBV20-1 to TRBJ1-5; D is undetermined. This CDR3 is 9 amino acids long. Germline CDR1 and CDR2: DFQATT and SNEGSKA (reference sequence). V was shortened by 5 bases and J by 7 bases, with 3 bases between the two germline ends. Here the CDR3 reads CSAGQPQHF. The CDR3 DNA reads as TGCAGTGCTGGCCAGCCCCAGCATTTT.

V gene TRBV5-1 combines with J gene TRBJ1-4; D not resolved. V shed 2 bases and J shed 2 bases, with 7 bases lying between them. The germline gives CDR1 SGHRS, CDR2 YFSETQ. CDR3 length equals 14 residues. CDR3 bases: TGCGCCAGCAGCTTATCCACCACTAATGAAAAACTGTTTTTT. Its protein product is CASSLSTTNEKLFF.

The chain carries TRBV9 and TRBJ2-1, with a possible D match to TRBD2 (6 bases). V was shortened by 0 bases and J by 4 bases, with 20 bases between the two germline ends. Germline-derived CDR1 and CDR2 are SGDLS and YYNGEE. The length of the CDR3 is 18 residues. The CDR3 loop reads CASSVGSGGGVRYNEQFF. The CDR3 nucleotides read TGTGCCAGCAGCGTAGGAAGCGGAGGAGGGGTTCGGTACAATGAGCAGTTCTTC.

The count of this clone is one. This chain connects TRBV27 to TRBJ2-7, with 9 bases identical to TRBD2. The germline gives CDR1 MNHEY, CDR2 SMNVEV (reference sequence). This CDR3 comprises 13 residues. Trimming took 6 bases from V and 5 from J; bases not matched to a gene: 5. Here the CDR3 reads CASRGLARNEQYF. The CDR3, as DNA: TGTGCCAGCAGGGGACTAGCCCGGAACGAGCAGTACTTC.

This chain uses TRBV2 with TRBJ2-2; 7 positions match TRBD1. The CDR3 covers 12 residues. From germline, CDR1 is SNHLY and CDR2 FYNNEI. The J segment lost 14 bases and the V segment lost 6 bases, leaving 9 bases of the junction unmatched. DNA of the CDR3: TGTGCCAGCAGCAAGACAGGGTCGTCCCTGTTTTTT. Translated, it gives CASSKTGSSLFF.

This sequence joins TRBV9 and TRBJ2-1; D may match TRBD1 or TRBD2 (5 bases each). The V end was cut by 2 bases, the J end by 0 bases, with 9 bases between. The length of the CDR3 is 15 residues. Germline CDR1 SGDLS, CDR2 YYNGEE. The CDR3 region has the DNA TGTGCCAGCAGCGTGGGACGGGCCTCCTACAATGAGCAGTTCTTC. Translating gives CASSVGRASYNEQFF.

The chain has TRBV9 and TRBJ2-3, with D perhaps TRBD2 (6 bases). This CDR3 is 16 amino acids long. Germline lookup yields CDR1 SGDLS and CDR2 YYNGEE. The germline V and J ends were trimmed by 0 bases and 6 bases, with 17 bases remaining between them. CDR3 DNA: TGTGCCAGCAGCGTAGGACGGGGGTCCCAGGGCGATACGCAGTATTTT. Translation gives CASSVGRGSQGDTQYF.

This chain links TRBV7-2 with TRBJ1-2, with a possible D match to TRBD1 (6 bases). The CDR3 contains 14 residues. Germline values: CDR1 SGHTA, CDR2 FQGNSA. Trimming shortened V by 3 bases and J by 2 bases, and 10 bases separated the two germline ends. In DNA, the CDR3 is TGTGCCAGCAGCTTCGGACAGACGAACTATGGCTACACCTTC. This translates into CASSFGQTNYGYTF. The entire variable domain, with the rest obtained from reference TRBV7-2 and TRBJ1-2, is as follows: GAGVSQSPSNKVTEKGKDVELRCDPISGHTALYWYRQSLGQGLEFLIYFQGNSAPDKSGLPSDRFSAERTGGSVSTLTIQRTQQEDSAVYLCASSFGQTNYGYTFGSGTRLTVV.

The gene calls are TRBV29-1 and TRBJ2-2; D gene ambiguous. V shed 6 bases and J shed 0 bases, with 11 bases lying between them. CDR1 and CDR2 from the germline V gene are SQVTM and ANQGSEA. This CDR3 comprises 14 residues. CDR3 sequence: CSVKGSSNTGELFF. CDR3 coding DNA: TGCAGCGTCAAAGGGTCATCGAACACCGGGGAGCTGTTTTTT.

This chain connects TRBV18 to TRBJ1-5; 10 positions match TRBD1. Germline V gene sequence: CDR1 KGHSH, CDR2 LQKENI. CDR3 length: 15 residues. The J segment lost 7 bases and the V segment lost 6 bases, leaving 9 bases of the junction unmatched. CDR3 loop: CASSPGTGAGQPQHF. CDR3 DNA: TGTGCCAGCTCCCCGGGGACAGGGGCAGGGCAGCCCCAGCATTTT.

This chain uses TRBV6-1 with TRBJ2-7; 10 bases fit TRBD1. Looked up from germline, CDR1 is MNHNS and CDR2 is SASEGT. The CDR3 loop spans 15 amino acids. J was trimmed by 0 bases and V by 7 bases; bases with no gene match: 6. As DNA, the CDR3 is TGTGCCAGCAACCGGGGACAGGGGAGCTCCTACGAGCAGTACTTC. Encoded protein: CASNRGQGSSYEQYF.

The chain recombines TRBV30 with TRBJ1-3; D is unresolved. CDR3 size: 10 residues. CDR1 is GTSNPN and CDR2 is SVGIG in the germline V gene (reference sequence). The CDR3 sequence is CAFGGNTIYF. The CDR3 DNA reads TGTGCTTTTGGGGGAAACACCATATATTTT.

The CDR3 spells CASSATGGWPSNEQFF. CDR3 sequence (DNA): TGCGCCAGCAGTGCCACGGGGGGTTGGCCTAGCAATGAGCAGTTCTTC. The chain joins TRBV10-1 to TRBJ2-1, with 7 bases identical to TRBD2. The CDR3 extends over 16 amino acids. Germline assignment: CDR1 WNHNN and CDR2 SYGVQD (reference sequence). The J segment lost 6 bases and the V segment lost 4 bases, leaving 12 bases of the junction unmatched.

V and J are TRBV6-6 and TRBJ1-2, with a possible D match to TRBD1 (5 bases). Trimming removed 8 bases from V and 4 bases from J, with 17 bases in between. The germline gives CDR1 MNHNY, CDR2 SVGAGI (reference sequence). The CDR3 has 14 amino acids. CDR3 amino acids: CASQAQGPSYGYTF. CDR3 nucleotides: TGTGCCAGCCAAGCCCAGGGCCCTAGCTATGGCTACACCTTC.

This chain links TRBV27 with TRBJ2-1, with a tentative D call TRBD1 (6 bases). Trimming took off 4 bases at V and 0 bases at J, with 10 bases between the two ends. Germline V gene lookup returns CDR1 MNHEY and CDR2 SMNVEV (reference sequence). This CDR3 contains 15 residues. In DNA form, the CDR3 reads TGTGCCAGCAGTTACACAGGGCGCTCCTACAATGAGCAGTTCTTC. Protein sequence: CASSYTGRSYNEQFF.

The V and J genes are TRBV5-1 and TRBJ1-2, with unresolved D. Germline V gene data show CDR1 as SGHRS and CDR2 as YFSETQ. Trimming cost V 1 base and J 0 bases, with 16 bases left between them. This CDR3 is 17 amino acids long. The CDR3: CASSLFSRTKSNYGYTF. In DNA form, the CDR3 reads TGCGCCAGCAGCTTGTTCAGTCGCACCAAATCTAACTATGGCTACACCTTC.

V gene TRBV4-1 combines with J gene TRBJ2-3, with TRBD2 identical over 10 bases. Germline lookup yields CDR1 MGHRA and CDR2 YSYEKL. The CDR3 covers 15 residues. J lost 3 bases, V lost 3 bases, and 3 bases had no gene match. Here the CDR3 DNA reads TGCGCCAGCAGCCAGAGCGGGAGGGTGACAGATACGCAGTATTTT. Translated, it gives CASSQSGRVTDTQYF.

The chain joins TRBV6-1 to TRBJ1-2; D is unresolved. Germline lookup yields CDR1 MNHNS and CDR2 SASEGT. The CDR3 spans 12 residues. V was pared by 2 bases and J by 8 bases, with 9 bases between. Here the CDR3 DNA reads TGTGCCAGCAGTGAAAGGGTCGCCGGCTACACCTTC. As protein: CASSERVAGYTF.

The rearrangement joins TRBV5-6 to TRBJ1-2; D is unresolved. The germline V gene encodes CDR1 SGHDT and CDR2 YYEEEE. Trimming took 4 bases from V and 8 from J, leaving 21 bases between them. The CDR3 has 15 amino acids. The CDR3 region is CASSPRPKLTGGYTF. The CDR3 nucleotides are TGTGCCAGCAGCCCGAGGCCGAAGTTAACTGGCGGCTACACCTTC. Filled out from reference TRBV5-6 and TRBJ1-2, the complete variable domain reads DAGVTQSPTHLIKTRGQQVTLRCSPKSGHDTVSWYQQALGQGPQFIFQYYEEEERQRGNFPDRFSGHQFPNYSSELNVNALLLGDSALYLCASSPRPKLTGGYTFGSGTRLTVV.

The rearrangement joins TRBV28 to TRBJ2-7, with 11 bases identical to TRBD2. Trimming cost V 4 bases and J 6 bases; bases outside gene matches: 5. CDR3 length: 14 residues. In germline, CDR1 is MDHEN, CDR2 SYDVKM. CDR3 DNA: TGTGCCAGCAGTTCACTAGCGGGAGAGGTCGAGCAGTACTTC. This translates into CASSSLAGEVEQYF. Together with reference TRBV28 and TRBJ2-7, the CDR3 gives the full variable domain: DVKVTQSSRYLVKRTGEKVFLECVQDMDHENMFWYRQDPGLGLRLIYFSYDVKMKEKGDIPEGYSVSREKKERFSLILESASTNQTSMYLCASSSLAGEVEQYFGPGTRLTVT.

This chain connects TRBV7-9 to TRBJ2-1; D unresolved. Trimming stripped 2 bases from V and 8 bases from J, with 10 bases between. This CDR3 contains 13 residues. Germline loops: CDR1 SEHNR, CDR2 FQNEAQ (reference sequence). Here the CDR3 reads CASSLLGYYEQFF. For the CDR3, the DNA is TGTGCCAGCAGCTTATTAGGGTATTATGAGCAGTTCTTC. Full variable domain (rest looked up from reference TRBV7-9 and TRBJ2-1): DTGVSQNPRHKITKRGQNVTFRCDPISEHNRLYWYRQTLGQGPEFLTYFQNEAQLEKSRLLSDRFSAERPKGSFSTLEIQRTEQGDSAMYLCASSLLGYYEQFFGPGTRLTVL.

This rearrangement joins TRBV5-1 to TRBJ2-7, with D maybe TRBD2 (6 bases). This CDR3 spans 12 amino acids. The ends were cut back, 2 bases at V and 5 bases at J, with 8 bases in the middle. Germline V lookup: CDR1 SGHRS, CDR2 YFSETQ. The CDR3 reads CASSFSGDEQYF. The CDR3 coding sequence is TGCGCCAGCAGCTTTAGCGGAGACGAGCAGTACTTC.

Comments on this clone: The sample has other DNA sequences that encode this CDR3 too. The chain links TRBV5-1 to TRBJ1-1; D not certain. Germline CDR1 reads SGHRS; CDR2 reads YFSETQ. This CDR3 is 13 amino acids long. V lost 0 bases and J lost 1, with 4 bases in between. This chain's CDR3 is CASSLAGNTEAFF. CDR3 DNA: TGCGCCAGCAGCTTGGCTGGGAACACTGAAGCTTTCTTT.

This chain connects TRBV6-1 to TRBJ2-3, with 9 nucleotides matching TRBD1. The CDR3 loop spans 15 amino acids. Germline V CDR1 and CDR2: MNHNS, SASEGT. The junction had 8 bases not matched to a gene; V was cut back by 7 bases and J by 3 bases. This CDR3 is CASNKLGQGTDTQYF. In DNA form, the CDR3 reads TGTGCCAGCAATAAGTTGGGACAGGGAACAGATACGCAGTATTTT.

J is TRBJ1-1 and V is TRBV13; D not certain. Per germline, CDR1 PRHDT and CDR2 FYEKMQ (reference sequence). The CDR3 totals 12 residues. V was cut by 8 bases and J by 5 bases, with 12 bases left in between. CDR3 loop: CASSPLGTEAFF. The CDR3 coding sequence is TGTGCCAGCTCCCCCCTGGGGACTGAAGCTTTCTTT.